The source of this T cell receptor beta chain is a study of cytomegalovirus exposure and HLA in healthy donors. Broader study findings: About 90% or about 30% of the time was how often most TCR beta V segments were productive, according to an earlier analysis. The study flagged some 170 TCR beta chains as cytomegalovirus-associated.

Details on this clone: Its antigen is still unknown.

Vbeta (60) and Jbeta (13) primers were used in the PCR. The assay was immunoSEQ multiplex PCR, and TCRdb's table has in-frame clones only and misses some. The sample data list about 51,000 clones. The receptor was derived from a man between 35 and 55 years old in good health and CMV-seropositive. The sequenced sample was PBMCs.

CDR3 sequence reads: CASSSPGLAGAPGLSSYNEQFF. The CDR3 DNA sequence: TGTGCCAGCAGTTCCCCGGGACTAGCGGGGGCCCCAGGGTTAAGCTCCTACAATGAGCAGTTCTTC. The chain employs TRBV27 and TRBJ2-1, with 14 bases aligning to TRBD2. CDR1 and CDR2 (germline): MNHEY, SMNVEV (reference sequence). V shed 4 bases, J shed 0 bases, and the junction held 17 bases outside the gene matches. The CDR3 spans 22 residues.